This TCR beta chain was obtained from a study of early T cells in non-severe SARS-CoV-2 infection (dated by TCRdb to the early 2020s). Regarding the research as a whole: Bulk RNA from unsorted whole blood was used for TCR sequencing, so alpha and beta chains could not be paired.

The study was a case-control design nested within a healthcare worker cohort in London, UK, with weekly nasopharyngeal swab PCR tests and blood sampling. Healthcare workers were recruited during the week of the UK lockdown, between 23 and 31 March 2020, and followed weekly for up to about 15 weeks. Between the V and J ends, shortened by 10 bases and 3 bases respectively, the junction contains 22 bases. CDR1 MNHEY and CDR2 SVGEGT are derived from the germline V gene. Including cysteine and phenylalanine, the CDR3 has 15 amino acids. Left in the record is the CDR3 DNA by itself, 45 bases read in frame from the first base. At least ten counts were recorded for this clonotype. Its antigen remains undetermined. It has no much larger one-base neighbor in the sample; base qualities were not kept. Results and caveats for the whole study, not just this receptor: VDJdb matching was skewed toward anti-spike CD8 responses and likely underestimated virus-specific expansions by missing private and CD4 specificities.

The library was built by means of 5' RACE. TCRdb lists the instrument as NextSeq 500. To correct for sequencing error and PCR bias, the TCR library protocol tagged individual cDNA molecules with unique molecular identifiers. TCR alpha and beta chains were both sequenced, and the abundances of alpha and beta sequences in each sample were closely correlated with each other. On the study's bioinformatics: Decombinator V4 was used to annotate TCR sequences for V gene, J gene and CDR3. TCRs were defined as expanded if a significant change between any two time points was detected under a Poisson model with p below 0.0001. TCR abundances were normalised to the total number of TCRs sequenced in each sample and reported as counts per million. TRAV1-2 paired with TRAJ12, TRAJ20 or TRAJ33 defined MAIT TCRs, while TRAV10 paired with TRAJ18 defined iNKT TCRs. VDJdb, accessed on 1 November 2021, was searched for TCRs annotated for CMV, EBV and SARS-CoV-2, and TCRs annotated for more than one antigen were excluded. TCRdb reworked the public reads: Q25 trimming with fastp, MiXCR clone assembly, productive beta chains retained. When rows share a CDR3 protein, they turn into one entry using the most common DNA and genes. These V and J calls derive from TCRdb rather than the authors' analysis. Across this sample there are 15,000 to 20,000 distinct CDR3 sequences, with 5% to 6% seen only once. The ten largest clonotypes hold roughly 7.5% of the sample.

The material sequenced was whole blood, taken at baseline. The rearrangement joined TRBV6-2 or TRBV6-3 to TRBJ2-7; TRBD2 is perhaps the D gene, given 6 matching bases. This clonotype was sampled from an adult who was a healthcare worker with PCR-confirmed SARS-CoV-2 infection or an uninfected control (not recorded which). The nucleotide sequence reads TGTGCCACCTTCGGGGCGGGGCTCCGAGGCTACGAGCAGTACTTC. The translation is CATFGAGLRGYEQYF.